These T cell receptor beta chains were read from a single sample in a study of cytomegalovirus exposure and HLA in healthy donors. Only in-frame clones appear in the TCRdb table, and some are missing; sequencing was by immunoSEQ multiplex PCR. This repertoire shows just over 200,000 clones, about 70% found once; its top ten account for about 2.5%. Material: PBMCs. These receptors were taken from a man between 35 and 55 years old in good health and CMV-seropositive. The CDR3 runs from the conserved cysteine through the conserved F or W. D genes are given only for firm matches. Rows give clone size only sometimes, using once, few, many, or a class for an expanded clone.

clone size: .
V gene: TRBV7-6
D gene: TRBD2
J gene: TRBJ2-5
CDR3 protein: CASSFPSGGSETQYF
CDR3 DNA: TGTGCCAGCAGCTTCCCTAGCGGGGGGAGCGAGACCCAGTACTTC

clone size: few
V gene: TRBV6-1
D gene: .
J gene: TRBJ1-5
CDR3 protein: CASSPSVSSNQPQHF
CDR3 DNA: TGTGCCAGCAGCCCCAGCGTGAGTAGCAATCAGCCCCAGCATTTT

clone size: once
V gene: TRBV5-1
D gene: TRBD2
J gene: TRBJ2-7
CDR3 protein: CASSLRSSGFSHEQYF
CDR3 DNA: TGCGCCAGCAGCTTGAGGTCTAGCGGGTTCTCCCACGAGCAGTACTTC

clone size: few
V gene: TRBV28
D gene: TRBD2
J gene: TRBJ2-7
CDR3 protein: CASSSPAVAGTYEQYF
CDR3 DNA: TGTGCCAGCAGTTCCCCTGCGGTAGCGGGGACCTACGAGCAGTACTTC

clone size: .
V gene: TRBV29-1
D gene: .
J gene: TRBJ1-2
CDR3 protein: CSAQGFSNYGYTF
CDR3 DNA: TGCAGCGCACAGGGATTTTCTAACTATGGCTACACCTTC

clone size: .
V gene: TRBV11-2
D gene: .
J gene: TRBJ2-1
CDR3 protein: CASSLEFRGLRYNEQFF
CDR3 DNA: TGTGCCAGCAGCTTAGAATTCAGGGGCTTAAGGTACAATGAGCAGTTCTTC

clone size: .
V gene: TRBV5-4
D gene: TRBD2
J gene: TRBJ2-3
CDR3 protein: CASSLTSGGFSTDTQYF
CDR3 DNA: TGTGCCAGCAGCTTGACTAGCGGGGGGTTTAGCACAGATACGCAGTATTTT

clone size: .
V gene: TRBV4-1
D gene: TRBD1
J gene: TRBJ1-1
CDR3 protein: CASRAGQGVEAFF
CDR3 DNA: TGCGCCAGCAGAGCGGGACAGGGGGTTGAAGCTTTCTTT

clone size: .
V gene: TRBV19
D gene: .
J gene: TRBJ2-6
CDR3 protein: CASSIGVSGANVLTF
CDR3 DNA: TGTGCCAGTAGTATAGGAGTCTCTGGGGCCAACGTCCTGACTTTC

clone size: .
V gene: TRBV6-5
D gene: TRBD1
J gene: TRBJ1-2
CDR3 protein: CASSYSGTGVDGYTF
CDR3 DNA: TGTGCCAGCAGTTACTCCGGGACAGGGGTCGATGGCTACACCTTC

clone size: .
V gene: TRBV9
D gene: TRBD2
J gene: TRBJ2-3
CDR3 protein: CASSIRGGVTDTQYF
CDR3 DNA: TGTGCCAGCAGCATACGCGGGGGGGTCACAGATACGCAGTATTTT

clone size: .
V gene: TRBV4-3
D gene: .
J gene: TRBJ2-7
CDR3 protein: CASSQDLWQGMNEQYF
CDR3 DNA: TGCGCCAGCAGCCAAGATCTTTGGCAGGGAATGAACGAGCAGTACTTC

clone size: few
V gene: TRBV13
D gene: .
J gene: TRBJ2-5
CDR3 protein: CASSLEGDQETQYF
CDR3 DNA: TGTGCCAGCAGCTTAGAAGGGGATCAAGAGACCCAGTACTTC

clone size: .
V gene: TRBV5-6
D gene: TRBD1
J gene: TRBJ2-5
CDR3 protein: CASSIGTGGVETQYF
CDR3 DNA: TGTGCCAGCAGCATCGGGACAGGGGGCGTGGAGACCCAGTACTTC

clone size: few
V gene: TRBV2
D gene: TRBD2
J gene: TRBJ2-2
CDR3 protein: CASSELAGGPTGELFF
CDR3 DNA: TGTGCCAGCAGTGAACTAGCGGGGGGCCCCACCGGGGAGCTGTTTTTT

clone size: few
V gene: TRBV5-1
D gene: TRBD2
J gene: TRBJ2-7
CDR3 protein: CASSFRTSGFEQYF
CDR3 DNA: TGCGCCAGCAGCTTCCGGACTAGCGGTTTCGAGCAGTACTTC

clone size: .
V gene: TRBV6-1
D gene: TRBD2
J gene: TRBJ2-3
CDR3 protein: CASSELPQRGARDTQYF
CDR3 DNA: TGTGCCAGCAGTGAACTCCCCCAGCGGGGGGCGAGGGATACGCAGTATTTT

clone size: .
V gene: TRBV7-2
D gene: TRBD1
J gene: TRBJ1-6
CDR3 protein: CASSDGDSHNSPLHF
CDR3 DNA: TGTGCCAGCAGCGACGGGGACAGCCATAATTCACCCCTCCACTTT

clone size: .
V gene: TRBV9
D gene: .
J gene: TRBJ1-2
CDR3 protein: CASSPHPREFANYGYTF
CDR3 DNA: TGTGCCAGCAGCCCACACCCACGGGAGTTTGCTAACTATGGCTACACCTTC

clone size: .
V gene: TRBV27
D gene: .
J gene: TRBJ1-5
CDR3 protein: CASSLGADQPQHF
CDR3 DNA: TGTGCCAGCAGTTTAGGGGCCGATCAGCCCCAGCATTTT

clone size: once
V gene: TRBV28
D gene: TRBD1
J gene: TRBJ1-2
CDR3 protein: CASRIQGAGGYTF
CDR3 DNA: TGTGCCAGCAGGATACAGGGGGCGGGGGGCTACACCTTC

clone size: once
V gene: TRBV9
D gene: TRBD2
J gene: TRBJ2-3
CDR3 protein: CASSVAGGPVDTQYF
CDR3 DNA: TGTGCCAGCAGCGTAGCGGGGGGGCCCGTAGATACGCAGTATTTT

clone size: once
V gene: TRBV10-2
D gene: .
J gene: TRBJ2-5
CDR3 protein: CASQYQETQYF
CDR3 DNA: TGCGCCAGTCAGTACCAAGAGACCCAGTACTTC

clone size: .
V gene: TRBV5-1
D gene: TRBD1
J gene: TRBJ2-2
CDR3 protein: CASTQGQGGPGELFF
CDR3 DNA: TGCGCCAGCACCCAAGGACAGGGAGGACCCGGGGAGCTGTTTTTT

clone size: .
V gene: TRBV5-1
D gene: .
J gene: TRBJ2-2
CDR3 protein: CASSLGRVAAGELFF
CDR3 DNA: TGCGCCAGCAGCTTAGGGCGGGTTGCGGCCGGGGAGCTGTTTTTT

clone size: .
V gene: TRBV4-3
D gene: TRBD1
J gene: TRBJ1-1
CDR3 protein: CASSQLPDRFDTEAFF
CDR3 DNA: TGCGCCAGCAGTCAACTTCCGGACAGGTTCGACACTGAAGCTTTCTTT

clone size: .
V gene: TRBV29-1
D gene: TRBD1
J gene: TRBJ2-1
CDR3 protein: CSVIQGNPYNEQFF
CDR3 DNA: TGCAGCGTGATACAGGGGAATCCCTACAATGAGCAGTTCTTC

clone size: .
V gene: TRBV4-3
D gene: .
J gene: TRBJ1-1
CDR3 protein: CASSQGAIRNTEAFF
CDR3 DNA: TGCGCCAGCAGCCAAGGGGCCATACGGAACACTGAAGCTTTCTTT

clone size: few
V gene: TRBV12-1
D gene: .
J gene: TRBJ2-3
CDR3 protein: CASSLRDFSTDTQYF
CDR3 DNA: TGTGCCAGCAGCCTCCGGGACTTCTCCACAGATACGCAGTATTTT

clone size: few
V gene: TRBV23-1
D gene: .
J gene: TRBJ1-2
CDR3 protein: CASTYPRGANYGYTF
CDR3 DNA: TGCGCCAGCACCTACCCCCGGGGAGCTAACTATGGCTACACCTTC

clone size: .
V gene: TRBV29-1
D gene: TRBD1
J gene: TRBJ2-7
CDR3 protein: CSVVGGQDGEQYF
CDR3 DNA: TGCAGCGTTGTAGGGGGACAGGACGGCGAGCAGTACTTC

clone size: once
V gene: TRBV7-3
D gene: TRBD1
J gene: TRBJ1-2
CDR3 protein: CASSFRGTGGEGYGYTF
CDR3 DNA: TGTGCCAGCAGCTTCCGCGGGACAGGGGGCGAAGGATATGGCTACACCTTC

clone size: .
V gene: TRBV27
D gene: TRBD1
J gene: TRBJ1-6
CDR3 protein: CASSYRGFSTSPLHF
CDR3 DNA: TGTGCCAGCAGTTACAGGGGTTTCAGCACATCACCCCTCCACTTT

clone size: .
V gene: TRBV18
D gene: .
J gene: TRBJ2-4
CDR3 protein: CASSLLVDRAKNIQYF
CDR3 DNA: TGTGCCAGCTCACTTCTCGTAGACAGAGCCAAAAACATTCAGTACTTC

clone size: few
V gene: TRBV2
D gene: .
J gene: TRBJ2-1
CDR3 protein: CASSERGGSYNEQFF
CDR3 DNA: TGTGCCAGCAGTGAAAGGGGGGGCTCCTACAATGAGCAGTTCTTC

clone size: .
V gene: TRBV19
D gene: .
J gene: TRBJ2-3
CDR3 protein: CASSIGEFTDTQYF
CDR3 DNA: TGTGCCAGTAGTATAGGGGAGTTCACAGATACGCAGTATTTT

clone size: .
V gene: TRBV11-2
D gene: TRBD2
J gene: TRBJ2-5
CDR3 protein: CASRPLAGGWTQYF
CDR3 DNA: TGTGCCAGCAGGCCCCTGGCGGGGGGCTGGACCCAGTACTTC

clone size: .
V gene: TRBV4-1
D gene: TRBD2
J gene: TRBJ2-5
CDR3 protein: CASSPHWGGGRDETQYF
CDR3 DNA: TGCGCCAGCAGCCCCCATTGGGGCGGGGGGAGGGATGAGACCCAGTACTTC

clone size: .
V gene: TRBV28
D gene: TRBD1
J gene: TRBJ1-2
CDR3 protein: CASSPGQGAAGYTF
CDR3 DNA: TGTGCCAGCAGCCCCGGACAGGGGGCGGCTGGCTACACCTTC

clone size: .
V gene: TRBV5-1
D gene: .
J gene: TRBJ2-3
CDR3 protein: CASSSRVPTDTQYF
CDR3 DNA: TGCGCCAGCAGCTCGAGGGTCCCAACAGATACGCAGTATTTT

clone size: few
V gene: TRBV5-8
D gene: TRBD1
J gene: TRBJ1-5
CDR3 protein: CASSAEDRGNQPQHF
CDR3 DNA: TGTGCCAGCAGCGCTGAGGACAGGGGCAATCAGCCCCAGCATTTT

clone size: once
V gene: TRBV1
D gene: .
J gene: TRBJ1-2
CDR3 protein: CTSSQGDPKDRVCDGYTF
CDR3 DNA: TGCACCAGCAGCCAAGGAGACCCGAAGGACAGGGTGTGCGATGGCTACACCTTC

clone size: .
V gene: TRBV4-1
D gene: TRBD2
J gene: TRBJ2-1
CDR3 protein: CASSVNSGVSNEQFF
CDR3 DNA: TGCGCCAGCAGCGTTAATAGCGGGGTTTCCAATGAGCAGTTCTTC

clone size: .
V gene: TRBV27
D gene: TRBD1
J gene: TRBJ2-7
CDR3 protein: CASKGQGRDEQYF
CDR3 DNA: TGTGCCAGCAAGGGACAGGGAAGAGACGAGCAGTACTTC

clone size: .
V gene: TRBV7-9
D gene: .
J gene: TRBJ1-2
CDR3 protein: CASSHPGTTGGYTF
CDR3 DNA: TGTGCCAGCAGCCACCCAGGGACAACGGGTGGCTACACCTTC

clone size: .
V gene: TRBV10-3
D gene: TRBD1
J gene: TRBJ1-3
CDR3 protein: CAIREPGQGVPGNTIYF
CDR3 DNA: TGTGCCATCAGAGAACCGGGACAGGGGGTTCCTGGAAACACCATATATTTT

clone size: once
V gene: TRBV29-1
D gene: .
J gene: TRBJ1-2
CDR3 protein: CSVPDGPGLGYTF
CDR3 DNA: TGCAGCGTCCCTGACGGCCCCGGGTTGGGCTACACCTTC

clone size: .
V gene: TRBV5-1
D gene: .
J gene: TRBJ2-7
CDR3 protein: CASSLFPTGAYEQYF
CDR3 DNA: TGCGCCAGCAGCCTCTTCCCTACAGGAGCCTACGAGCAGTACTTC

clone size: .
V gene: TRBV7-2
D gene: TRBD2
J gene: TRBJ2-3
CDR3 protein: CASSLVSGGAGDTQYF
CDR3 DNA: TGTGCCAGCAGCTTAGTTAGCGGGGGGGCAGGAGATACGCAGTATTTT

clone size: .
V gene: TRBV5-1
D gene: .
J gene: TRBJ1-2
CDR3 protein: CASSQGQWGYTF
CDR3 DNA: TGCGCCAGCAGCCAAGGACAGTGGGGCTACACCTTC

clone size: .
V gene: TRBV7-3
D gene: TRBD2
J gene: TRBJ2-3
CDR3 protein: CASSKAGGPADTQYF
CDR3 DNA: TGTGCCAGCAGCAAGGCGGGGGGGCCCGCAGATACGCAGTATTTT

clone size: .
V gene: TRBV7-2
D gene: .
J gene: TRBJ2-5
CDR3 protein: CASSLEEGARGETQYF
CDR3 DNA: TGTGCCAGCAGCTTAGAGGAGGGGGCGCGCGGAGAGACCCAGTACTTC

clone size: few
V gene: TRBV10-3
D gene: TRBD1
J gene: TRBJ1-1
CDR3 protein: CAIGRQGVGVTEAFF
CDR3 DNA: TGTGCCATCGGCAGACAGGGGGTAGGAGTCACTGAAGCTTTCTTT

clone size: .
V gene: TRBV28
D gene: TRBD1
J gene: TRBJ2-7
CDR3 protein: CASRRTGAYYEQYF
CDR3 DNA: TGTGCCAGCAGGAGGACAGGGGCGTATTACGAGCAGTACTTC

clone size: .
V gene: TRBV7-2
D gene: TRBD1
J gene: TRBJ2-7
CDR3 protein: CASSLDRGPISYEQYF
CDR3 DNA: TGTGCCAGCAGCTTAGACAGGGGGCCCATCTCCTACGAGCAGTACTTC

clone size: .
V gene: TRBV4-3
D gene: TRBD2
J gene: TRBJ2-1
CDR3 protein: CASSPRTSGVNEQFF
CDR3 DNA: TGCGCCAGCAGCCCCCGGACTAGCGGGGTCAATGAGCAGTTCTTC